What follows are 7 T cell receptor beta chains derived from one specimen sequenced in a study of T cell repertoires in cytomegalovirus infection. TCRdb analysed the reads with MiXCR anew, one entry per CDR3 protein. This table holds tens of thousands of distinct CDR3 sequences, about 40% found once. These receptors are not linked to any known antigen. This specimen was CD8+ T cells from cultured PBMCs, taken from culture after CMV antigen stimulation. Receptors originate from a human donor in good health (CMV status not recorded). Some clones in this sample may be carry-over from other donors' samples.

In the case of this clonotype: The junction does not match germline at one end; this may be a read error. This rearrangement joins TRBV7-7 to TRBJ2-1, with unresolved D. CDR1 is SSHAT and CDR2 is FNYEAQ in the germline V gene (reference sequence). The CDR3 covers 13 residues. Here the CDR3 DNA reads TGTGCTAGCAGCTTAGGTCCAAACAATGAGCAGTTCTTC. Its protein is CASSLGPNNEQFF.

Worth noting for this clonotype: Compared with germline, one end of the junction differs, possibly owing to a read error. This rearrangement joins TRBV28 to TRBJ2-4; 7 bases align to TRBD1. The CDR3 spans 11 residues. Germline V CDR1 and CDR2: MDHEN, SYDVKM. The CDR3 spells CASSFGTEQIF. DNA of the CDR3: TGTGCCAGCAGTTTCGGGACAGAACAGATCTTC.

Here the CDR3 reads CASSERGTRYPGELFF. The CDR3 DNA reads TGTGCCAGCAGTGAACGAGGGACTAGATATCCCGGGGAGCTGTTTTTT. V usage is TRBV12-3 or TRBV12-4 and J usage is TRBJ2-2; 8 nucleotides align to TRBD2. Trimming cost V 5 bases and J 6 bases; bases outside gene matches: 11. This CDR3 is 16 amino acids long.

CDR3 loop: CSARQGASDTEAFF. The CDR3 DNA is TGCAGTGCCAGACAGGGGGCGAGTGACACTGAAGCTTTCTTT. This chain connects TRBV20-1 to TRBJ1-1, with 10 bases identical to TRBD1. The CDR3 is 14 residues long. The germline V gene has CDR1 DFQATT and CDR2 SNEGSKA (reference sequence). V was clipped by 6 bases and J by 3 bases; unmatched bases: 7.

This clonotype was seen at least ten times. The rearrangement links TRBV7-2 to TRBJ2-5; D ambiguous. The CDR3 runs to 15 residues. CDR1 SGHTA and CDR2 FQGNSA come from the germline V gene. V gave up 1 base and J gave up 3 bases, with 12 bases separating them. CDR3: CASSLVLQRKETQYF. CDR3 nucleotide sequence: TGTGCCAGCAGCTTAGTTTTGCAGCGAAAAGAGACCCAGTACTTC.

The chain carries TRBV28 and TRBJ2-1; a weak D match, TRBD1 (6 bases). Germline loops: CDR1 MDHEN, CDR2 SYDVKM. The CDR3 runs 14 residues. The germline V and J ends were trimmed by 3 bases and 8 bases, with 14 bases remaining between them. CDR3 residues: CASSLTLTGHEQFF. CDR3 DNA: TGTGCCAGCAGTTTGACCCTAACAGGGCATGAGCAGTTCTTC.

V gene TRBV7-9 combines with J gene TRBJ2-5; D is perhaps TRBD2 (6 bases). CDR1 is SEHNR and CDR2 is FQNEAQ in the germline V gene (reference sequence). Trimming removed 6 bases at V and 3 bases at J, with 17 bases between. The CDR3 extends over 15 amino acids. CDR3 in DNA: TGTGCCAGCAGACTCGGGACTGCCGAGGAAGAGACCCAGTACTTC. Its protein is CASRLGTAEEETQYF.